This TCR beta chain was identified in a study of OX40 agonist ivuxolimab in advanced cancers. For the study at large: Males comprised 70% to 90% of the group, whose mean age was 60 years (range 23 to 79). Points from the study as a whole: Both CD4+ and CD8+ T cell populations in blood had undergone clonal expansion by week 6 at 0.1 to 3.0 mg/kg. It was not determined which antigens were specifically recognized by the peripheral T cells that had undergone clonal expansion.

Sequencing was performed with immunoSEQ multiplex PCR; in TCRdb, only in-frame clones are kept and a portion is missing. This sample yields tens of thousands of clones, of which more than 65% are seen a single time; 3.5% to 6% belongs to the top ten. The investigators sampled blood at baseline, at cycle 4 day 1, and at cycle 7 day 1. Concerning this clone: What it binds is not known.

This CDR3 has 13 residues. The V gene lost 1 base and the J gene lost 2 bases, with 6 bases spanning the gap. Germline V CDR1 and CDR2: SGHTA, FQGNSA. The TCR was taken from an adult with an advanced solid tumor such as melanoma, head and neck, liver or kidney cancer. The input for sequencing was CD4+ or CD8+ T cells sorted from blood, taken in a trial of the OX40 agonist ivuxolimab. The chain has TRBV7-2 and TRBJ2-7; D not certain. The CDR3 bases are TGTGCCAGCAGCTTAGGGACCACCTACGAGCAGTACTTC. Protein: CASSLGTTYEQYF.